This is a list of T cell receptor beta chains from one sample in a study of control samples from healthy donors and cancer patients. Sequenced by immunoSEQ multiplex PCR; TCRdb stores in-frame clones only, minus some. The sample yields 95,000 to 130,000 clones, over 90% seen once. Sample: blood. These receptors all come from a man younger than 40 in good health. Each CDR3 is given with its conserved first and last residue. The D gene is left open where the match is weak. Where a row states a size, it is once, few, many or the class of an expanded clone; other rows omit it.

V gene	J gene	CDR3 length	clone size	D gene	CDR3 protein	CDR3 DNA
TRBV5-1	TRBJ2-2	14	NA	NA	CASSWPGDIGELFF	TGCGCCAGCAGCTGGCCAGGTGATATCGGGGAGCTGTTTTTT
TRBV5-6	TRBJ1-2	15	NA	TRBD1	CASSLGTGGFYGYTF	TGTGCCAGCAGCTTGGGGACAGGGGGCTTCTATGGCTACACCTTC
TRBV9	TRBJ1-4	16	NA	TRBD1	CASSSGQDATNEKLFF	TGTGCCAGCAGCTCGGGACAGGATGCAACTAATGAAAAACTGTTTTTT
TRBV24-1	TRBJ2-1	12	NA	NA	CATSDTHNEQFF	TGTGCCACCAGTGACACTCACAATGAGCAGTTCTTC
TRBV19	TRBJ1-4	15	NA	TRBD1	CASSIGAGGNEKLFF	TGTGCCAGTAGTATCGGGGCAGGGGGCAATGAAAAACTGTTTTTT
TRBV28	TRBJ1-4	11	NA	NA	CASRDSGILFF	TGTGCCAGCAGAGACTCAGGGATACTGTTTTTT
TRBV4-1	TRBJ2-5	15	NA	NA	CASSQDGGGGETQYF	TGCGCCAGCAGCCAAGATGGGGGAGGCGGAGAGACCCAGTACTTC
TRBV6-5	TRBJ1-1	13	NA	NA	CASSFGHGNEAFF	TGTGCCAGCAGTTTTGGACACGGAAATGAAGCTTTCTTT
TRBV3-1/TRBV3-2	TRBJ2-2	16	NA	NA	CASSQGGAPFTGELFF	TGTGCCAGCAGCCAAGGGGGCGCCCCCTTCACCGGGGAGCTGTTTTTT
TRBV18	TRBJ2-5	14	NA	TRBD2	CASSLGTSEETQYF	TGTGCCAGCTCACTCGGGACTAGCGAAGAGACCCAGTACTTC
TRBV28	TRBJ2-7	15	NA	NA	CASSQVGQADYEQYF	TGTGCCAGCAGCCAAGTCGGGCAGGCCGACTACGAGCAGTACTTC
TRBV5-6	TRBJ1-5	13	NA	TRBD1	CASSQGGNQPQHF	TGTGCCAGCAGTCAGGGGGGCAATCAGCCCCAGCATTTT
TRBV2	TRBJ1-1	14	NA	NA	CASTKGSGHAEAFF	TGTGCCAGCACCAAAGGGTCGGGTCACGCTGAAGCTTTCTTT
TRBV6-5	TRBJ1-1	14	NA	NA	CASSPLTVNTEAFF	TGTGCCAGCAGTCCCTTGACGGTGAACACTGAAGCTTTCTTT
TRBV28	TRBJ2-5	14	NA	TRBD2	CASSAPGTTRAQYF	TGTGCCAGCAGTGCCCCCGGGACTACTCGGGCCCAGTACTTC
TRBV18	TRBJ2-5	11	NA	NA	CASHAAETQYF	TGTGCCAGCCATGCCGCAGAGACCCAGTACTTC
TRBV6-6	TRBJ2-3	13	NA	NA	CASRGGGTDTQYF	TGTGCCAGCAGGGGTGGGGGGACAGATACGCAGTATTTT
TRBV19	TRBJ1-3	13	NA	NA	CASKRNSGNTIYF	TGTGCCAGTAAACGTAACTCTGGAAACACCATATATTTT
TRBV25-1	TRBJ1-1	17	NA	TRBD1	CASSNTLRSTGGTEAFF	TGTGCCAGCAGCAACACTCTTCGAAGCACAGGGGGCACTGAAGCTTTCTTT
TRBV7-9	TRBJ1-3	17	NA	NA	CASSSSDRDGAGNTIYF	TGTGCCAGCAGCTCCTCGGACCGGGACGGCGCTGGAAACACCATATATTTT
TRBV9	TRBJ1-2	12	NA	NA	CASSPLVYGYTF	TGTGCCAGCAGTCCGCTTGTCTATGGCTACACCTTC
TRBV19	TRBJ2-1	16	NA	TRBD1	CASSIDPDREYNEQFF	TGTGCCAGTAGTATAGATCCCGACAGGGAATACAATGAGCAGTTCTTC
TRBV24-1	TRBJ1-5	13	once	NA	CATSGFADQPQHF	TGTGCCACCAGTGGATTCGCGGATCAGCCCCAGCATTTT
TRBV5-1	TRBJ2-6	22	NA	TRBD2	CASSWGRVAGAHSSSGANVLTF	TGCGCCAGCAGCTGGGGGAGGGTAGCGGGGGCCCACTCTTCGAGCGGGGCCAACGTCCTGACTTTC
TRBV6-4	TRBJ2-1	16	NA	TRBD2	CASSDSGTSSYNEQFF	TGTGCCAGCAGTGACTCTGGGACTAGCTCCTACAATGAGCAGTTCTTC
TRBV19	TRBJ2-7	15	NA	NA	CASSPTGAGAYEQYF	TGTGCCAGTAGTCCCACCGGGGCTGGAGCTTACGAGCAGTACTTC
TRBV6-2/TRBV6-3	TRBJ2-6	15	NA	NA	CASSYSGDGANVLTF	TGTGCCAGCAGTTACTCGGGGGACGGGGCCAACGTCCTGACTTTC
TRBV19	TRBJ2-1	15	NA	TRBD1	CASSTPGQGANEQFF	TGTGCCAGTAGTACGCCGGGACAGGGGGCAAATGAGCAGTTCTTC
TRBV29-1	TRBJ2-1	15	NA	TRBD2	CSGKRTSGGAYEQFF	TGCAGCGGAAAGAGGACTAGCGGGGGGGCGTATGAGCAGTTCTTC
TRBV5-4	TRBJ1-1	13	NA	NA	CASRKGQIAEAFF	TGTGCCAGCAGGAAAGGACAGATCGCTGAAGCTTTCTTT
TRBV4-2	TRBJ1-2	16	NA	NA	CASSQDRRGSNYGYTF	TGTGCCAGCAGCCAAGACAGAAGGGGCTCTAACTATGGCTACACCTTC
TRBV5-5	TRBJ1-2	13	NA	NA	CASSRPGGGSYTF	TGTGCCAGCAGCCGACCGGGAGGTGGTAGCTACACCTTC
TRBV4-1	TRBJ1-5	16	NA	TRBD1	CASSQVPRGLNQPQHF	TGCGCCAGCAGCCAAGTTCCCAGGGGGTTAAATCAGCCCCAGCATTTT
TRBV6-6	TRBJ2-3	12	NA	NA	CATTLEADTQYF	TGTGCCACCACCTTGGAGGCAGATACGCAGTATTTT
TRBV10-1	TRBJ2-6	15	NA	NA	CASSAGVSGANVLTF	TGCGCCAGCAGTGCGGGGGTTTCTGGGGCCAACGTCCTGACTTTC
TRBV28	TRBJ2-6	17	NA	NA	CASSTTGTTSGANVLTF	TGTGCCAGCAGTACGACAGGCACCACCTCTGGGGCCAACGTCCTGACTTTC
TRBV6-4	TRBJ1-2	18	NA	TRBD1	CASSREGGLGQTTYGYTF	TGTGCCAGCAGCCGCGAAGGGGGGCTGGGACAGACCACTTATGGCTACACCTTC
TRBV5-3	TRBJ1-5	14	NA	NA	CVRSRGLANQPQHF	TGTGTCAGAAGCCGGGGTCTCGCCAATCAGCCCCAGCATTTT
TRBV4-1	TRBJ2-3	16	NA	NA	CASSQFGQRSTDTQYF	TGCGCCAGCAGCCAATTCGGTCAGAGGAGCACAGATACGCAGTATTTT
TRBV5-1	TRBJ1-1	17	NA	NA	CASSPWTAQRVNTEAFF	TGCGCCAGCAGCCCTTGGACAGCCCAAAGGGTGAACACTGAAGCTTTCTTT
TRBV20-1	TRBJ1-2	15	NA	NA	CSASRADEANYGYTF	TGCAGTGCTAGTCGGGCGGACGAAGCTAACTATGGCTACACCTTC
TRBV9	TRBJ1-2	15	NA	NA	CASSTQGRPRDGYTF	TGTGCCAGCAGCACCCAAGGCAGGCCCAGGGATGGCTACACCTTC
TRBV28	TRBJ2-7	14	once	NA	CASRPAEAGYEQYF	TGTGCCAGCAGGCCCGCGGAGGCTGGCTACGAGCAGTACTTC
TRBV24-1	TRBJ2-2	18	NA	TRBD1	CATSPEAYRGRRTGELFF	TGTGCCACCAGCCCCGAGGCTTACAGGGGGCGCCGGACCGGGGAGCTGTTTTTT
TRBV7-9	TRBJ1-4	14	NA	NA	CASSLDLNREKLFF	TGTGCCAGCAGCCTCGACCTTAACAGGGAAAAACTGTTTTTT
TRBV24-1	TRBJ2-5	17	NA	TRBD1	CATSADREYNAQETQYF	TGTGCCACCAGTGCGGACAGGGAATATAACGCCCAAGAGACCCAGTACTTC
TRBV11-2	TRBJ2-3	16	NA	TRBD1	CASSSRDRGNTDTQYF	TGTGCCAGCAGCTCCCGGGACAGGGGAAACACAGATACGCAGTATTTT
TRBV28	TRBJ1-2	17	NA	TRBD1	CASSLKYRGPFFDGYTF	TGTGCCAGCAGTTTAAAATACAGGGGGCCCTTTTTCGATGGCTACACCTTC
TRBV7-9	TRBJ1-4	13	NA	TRBD1	CASSRTGTEKLFF	TGTGCCAGCAGCAGGACAGGAACTGAAAAACTGTTTTTT
TRBV28	TRBJ1-5	14	once	NA	CATYSMGVRQPQHF	TGTGCCACCTATAGCATGGGAGTCCGACAGCCCCAGCATTTT